Presented here are 17 T cell receptor beta chains from one specimen sequenced in a study of Graves' ophthalmopathy and Graves' hyperthyroidism. RNA transcripts provided the template for amplifying TCR beta CDR3 regions. HTBI-primed first-round RT-PCR preceded second-round multiplex PCR. TCRdb itself ran the multiplex PCR reads through MiXCR, one entry per CDR3 protein. The table shows over a million distinct CDR3 sequences, with about two fifths occurring only once. What was sequenced was peripheral blood or thyroid tissue (not recorded which). These receptor sequences come from an adult man with Graves' hyperthyroidism.

The CDR3 DNA is TGTGCCAGCAGGACCCAGGGGGACGCACAAGAGACCCAGTACTTC. Its translation: CASRTQGDAQETQYF. The J gene is TRBJ2-5, the V gene TRBV12-3 or TRBV12-4; 7 bases align to TRBD1. The junction had 9 bases not matched to a gene; V was cut back by 6 bases and J by 2 bases. The CDR3 runs 15 residues.

Concerning this clonotype itself: Relative to the germline gene, one junction end is altered; a read error may explain this. The chain combines TRBV5-6 with TRBJ2-7; D gene ambiguous. The CDR3 loop spans 14 amino acids. CDR1 and CDR2 from the germline V gene are SGHDT and YYEEEE. The CDR3 is CASSLAVKNYGQYF. CDR3 nucleotide sequence: TGTGCCAGCAGCTTGGCCGTCAAAAACTACGGGCAGTACTTC.

Concerning this clonotype: Since a much larger clone is just one base distant, this may be a read error. Here the CDR3 reads CASSDDGSYQETQYF. CDR3 DNA: TGTGCCAGCTCTGACGACGGGTCGTACCAAGAGACCCAGTACTTC. The chain employs TRBV5-6 and TRBJ2-5; D gene unclear. CDR3 length: 15 amino acids. V lost 7 bases and J 0 bases, leaving 16 bases between the germline ends. Germline values: CDR1 SGHDT, CDR2 YYEEEE.

This clonotype was recorded a few times. At one of its ends the junction is not consistent with the germline gene, which may arise from a read error. This chain uses TRBV5-1 with TRBJ1-4; D is undetermined. The CDR3 is 13 amino acids. The germline V gene encodes CDR1 SGHRS and CDR2 YFSETQ. CDR3 nucleotides: TGTGCCAGCACTGATGCCCTAAATGAAAAACTGTTTTTT. This gives the protein CASTDALNEKLFF.

The V and J genes are TRBV29-1 and TRBJ1-1, with 8 bases that match TRBD1. The length of the CDR3 is 14 residues. The V segment lost 5 bases and the J segment 3 bases; nucleotides outside the gene matches: 8. Per germline, CDR1 SQVTM and CDR2 ANQGSEA. The CDR3 bases are TGCAGCGTTAACCGGGACAGGCGAGACACTGAAGCTTTCTTT. Translated, it gives CSVNRDRRDTEAFF. The whole variable domain, filled in from reference TRBV29-1 and TRBJ1-1, reads SAVISQKPSRDICQRGTSLTIQCQVDSQVTMMFWYRQQPGQSLTLIATANQGSEATYESGFVIDKFPISRPNLTFSTLTVSNMSPEDSSIYLCSVNRDRRDTEAFFGQGTRLTVV.

This clonotype was observed many times. The chain links TRBV20-1 to TRBJ1-2; D not certain. Between the trimmed V and J ends, which lost 7 bases and 6 bases, there was a span of 12 bases. The CDR3 covers 11 residues. The germline V gene has CDR1 DFQATT and CDR2 SNEGSKA (reference sequence). CDR3 sequence (DNA): TGCAGTGGGTGGCCCGGGGATGGCTACACCTTC. Its translation is CSGWPGDGYTF.

This clonotype was detected once. The J gene is TRBJ2-5, the V gene TRBV10-3, with 9 bases fitting TRBD1. V shed 10 bases, J shed 5 bases, and the junction held 8 bases outside the gene matches. This CDR3 is built from 13 residues. Germline V CDR1 and CDR2: ENHRY, SYGVKD. DNA of the CDR3: TGTGCCAGCGACAGGGGGGGAAGGGAGACCCAGTACTTC. It codes for CASDRGGRETQYF.

The CDR3 DNA reads as TGTGCCAGCAGTGGGACAGGGACTTCTGGCTACACCTTC. This encodes CASSGTGTSGYTF. The chain couples TRBV6-1 to TRBJ1-2; 8 bases align to TRBD1. There are 13 residues in the CDR3. Per the germline V gene, CDR1 is MNHNS and CDR2 is SASEGT. Germline trimming cut 4 bases from V and 7 bases from J; bases unmatched to any gene: 5.

A word on this clonotype: Lacking the conserved final phenylalanine or tryptophan, this CDR3 likely reflects a read error. This chain links TRBV5-4 with TRBJ2-5; possibly TRBD2 for D (7 bases). CDR3 length: 15 amino acids. CDR1 is SGHNT and CDR2 is YYREEE in the germline V gene (reference sequence). Trimming shortened V by 4 bases and J by 2 bases, and 15 bases separated the two germline ends. The CDR3, as DNA: TGTGCCAGCAGCCAAGGGGGGGGGGCTCAAGAGACCCAGTACCTC. Translated, it gives CASSQGGGAQETQYL.

This clonotype was seen ten or more times. The rearrangement links TRBV29-1 to TRBJ2-7, with a weak D call TRBD1 (6 bases). In germline, CDR1 is SQVTM, CDR2 ANQGSEA. V was clipped by 6 bases and J by 2 bases, with 23 bases between them. There are 16 residues in the CDR3. CDR3 protein: CSVQGLPDRRAYEQYF. CDR3 DNA: TGCAGCGTCCAAGGGTTGCCAGACAGGAGAGCCTACGAGCAGTACTTC.

This clonotype has a handful of counts. V usage is TRBV19 and J usage is TRBJ2-5; 13 bases match TRBD2. There are 17 residues in the CDR3. The J segment lost 2 bases and the V segment lost 5 bases, leaving 8 bases of the junction unmatched. Germline V lookup: CDR1 LNHDA, CDR2 SQIVND (reference sequence). The CDR3 sequence is CASSYRGLAGEQETQYF. CDR3 nucleotides: TGTGCCAGTAGTTACCGTGGACTAGCGGGAGAGCAAGAGACCCAGTACTTC. Complete variable domain (other parts from reference TRBV19 and TRBJ2-5): DGGITQSPKYLFRKEGQNVTLSCEQNLNHDAMYWYRQDPGQGLRLIYYSQIVNDFQKGDIAEGYSVSREKKESFPLTVTSAQKNPTAFYLCASSYRGLAGEQETQYFGPGTRLLVL.

This clonotype was seen many times. The rearrangement uses TRBV29-1 and TRBJ2-7; D remains unclear. V was trimmed by 3 bases and J by 0 bases, leaving 9 bases between them. The germline gives CDR1 SQVTM, CDR2 ANQGSEA. The CDR3 covers 13 residues. The CDR3 nucleotides read TGCAGCGTTGATAGGCCTAACTCCTACGAGCAGTACTTC. This codes for CSVDRPNSYEQYF.

This clonotype has a count of ten or more. J is TRBJ2-7 and V is TRBV2, with D unclear. The CDR3 runs 14 residues. V shed 3 bases and J shed 3 bases, with 12 bases lying between them. Germline CDR1 is SNHLY and CDR2 is FYNNEI. CDR3 protein: CASSDRTANYEQYF. CDR3 DNA: TGTGCCAGCAGTGACAGGACGGCCAACTACGAGCAGTACTTC.

This clonotype was observed a few times. The gene calls are TRBV2 and TRBJ1-4, with D unclear. Germline CDR1 reads SNHLY; CDR2 reads FYNNEI. V was trimmed by 5 bases and J by 8 bases, leaving 15 bases between them. The CDR3 has 14 amino acids. DNA for the CDR3: TGTGCCAGCAGTTTGGAAGCAGGTTTCGAAAAACTGTTTTTT. It specifies CASSLEAGFEKLFF.

The chain employs TRBV4-1 and TRBJ2-7; D is perhaps TRBD2 (6 bases). Germline V gene sequence: CDR1 MGHRA, CDR2 YSYEKL. Trimming shortened V by 2 bases and J by 2 bases, and 19 bases separated the two germline ends. The CDR3 spans 17 residues. CDR3 nucleotide sequence: TGCGCCAGCAGCCAAAGCCTCTCGTGGGAGGTGACCTACGAGCAGTACTTC. Protein: CASSQSLSWEVTYEQYF.

Turning to this clonotype: A junction end diverges from the germline sequence, so it may reflect a read error. The chain employs TRBV6-5 and TRBJ1-3; D remains ambiguous. The germline CDR1 and CDR2 sequences are MNHEY and SVGAGI. The CDR3 sequence is 13 residues long. The CDR3 nucleotides are TGTGCCAGCACCTACGGTATCGGAAACTCCATATATTTT. Translated: CASTYGIGNSIYF.

V and J are TRBV9 and TRBJ2-7; no clear D. CDR1 and CDR2 from the germline V gene are SGDLS and YYNGEE. CDR3 size: 11 residues. CDR3: CAQHYSYEQYF. CDR3 DNA sequence: TGTGCGCAGCATTATAGCTACGAGCAGTACTTC.